Listed below are T cell receptor beta chains from one sample, sequenced in a study of T cells after yellow fever vaccination. TCRdb re-called the 5' RACE reads with MiXCR, one entry per CDR3 protein. The sample has around 63,000 distinct CDR3 sequences, approximately 8% seen once. The sample consisted of CD8+ T cells sorted from PBMCs, taken 15 days after the yellow fever booster vaccination. These receptors were taken from a man aged 30 to 39 who received the YFV17D yellow fever vaccine. Each CDR3 is given with its conserved first and last residue. The order of the fields is clone size, D gene, V gene, J gene, CDR3 DNA, CDR3 protein. D genes are given only for firm matches. Some rows mark clone size as missing; the rest say once, few, many or name a class of expanded clone.

>many|NA|TRBV7-2|TRBJ1-2
TGTGCCAGCAGCTTAGAGGGTTCCCCTTACGGCTACACCTTC
CASSLEGSPYGYTF
>many|NA|TRBV2|TRBJ2-7
TGTGCCAGCAGTGAGGGTAGCGAGCACTTC
CASSEGSEHF
>many|NA|TRBV5-1|TRBJ1-2
TGCGCCAGCAGCCCTGGGACACTAGATTTCTATGGCTACACCTTC
CASSPGTLDFYGYTF
>many|NA|TRBV11-1|TRBJ2-7
TGTGCCAGCAGCTTAGGTTTGATTATCGCCGATTCCGCGATCTACGAGCAGTACTTC
CASSLGLIIADSAIYEQYF
>many|NA|TRBV20-1|TRBJ2-1
TGCAGTGCTCCCAGGGAGTTTTCAGTCGGAGGGCAGTTCTTC
CSAPREFSVGGQFF
>many|NA|TRBV9|TRBJ2-2
TGTGCCAGCAGCGTAGACAGTGAGGGGTACACCGGGGAGCTGTTTTTT
CASSVDSEGYTGELFF
>many|TRBD2|TRBV24-1|TRBJ2-1
TGTGCCACCAGTGATTCACTAGCGGTCAATTACAATGAGCAGTTCTTC
CATSDSLAVNYNEQFF
>NA|TRBD1|TRBV15|TRBJ2-7
TGTGCCACCAGCAGATACAGGGGCCCCCACGAGCAGTACTTC
CATSRYRGPHEQYF
>many|NA|TRBV7-9|TRBJ2-7
TGTGCCAGCAGCTTTTTTAATAACGAGCAGTACTTC
CASSFFNNEQYF
>many|NA|TRBV4-3|TRBJ2-4
TGCGCCAGCAGCCAGGCAGCCTCCGGGACCTTACTAAACATTCAGTACTTC
CASSQAASGTLLNIQYF
>many|TRBD1|TRBV15|TRBJ1-2
TGTGCCACCAGCAGTAGGGACAGGGTTAACTATGGCTACACCTTC
CATSSRDRVNYGYTF
>NA|NA|TRBV5-3|TRBJ2-7
TGTGCCATCGGCGCAGGGCTCTCCTACGAGCAGTACTTC
CAIGAGLSYEQYF
>NA|NA|TRBV6-5|TRBJ2-1
TGTGCCAGCAGTTACTCACTGGTCATGACGGGCTCCTACAATGAGCAGTTCTTC
CASSYSLVMTGSYNEQFF
>many|TRBD2|TRBV20-1|TRBJ2-7
TGCAGTGCTAGGACTAGCGGGAGCCACGAGCAGTACTTC
CSARTSGSHEQYF
>many|NA|TRBV28|TRBJ2-3
TGTGCCAGCAGTCGGCGAGATACGCAGTATTTT
CASSRRDTQYF
>many|NA|TRBV7-2|TRBJ2-3
TGTGCCAGCAGCTTAGACTACACAGATACGCAGTATTTT
CASSLDYTDTQYF
>many|NA|TRBV20-1|TRBJ1-1
TGCAGTGCTAGAGAGGGGACTGTAACTGAAGCTTTCTTT
CSAREGTVTEAFF
>many|NA|TRBV2|TRBJ2-1
TGTGCCAGCAGTGATGACAGGGTCTGGATAAGAGGGGGGTCCTACAATGAGCAGTTCTTC
CASSDDRVWIRGGSYNEQFF
>many|NA|TRBV29-1|TRBJ1-5
TGCAGCGGGGGGCCTCTAGGCCAGCCCCAGCATTTT
CSGGPLGQPQHF
>few|NA|TRBV6-1|TRBJ2-1
TGTGCCAGCAGTCCCTTCTGGGGGCGCGACAATGAGCAGTTCTTC
CASSPFWGRDNEQFF
>many|TRBD2|TRBV28|TRBJ2-7
TGTGCCAGCAGGGGGCCGGGACTAGCGGGAGTTTACGAGCAGTACTTC
CASRGPGLAGVYEQYF
>many|TRBD2|TRBV7-9|TRBJ2-3
TGTGCCAGCAGGACCGGACTAGCGGGAGATGGGGATACGCAGTATTTT
CASRTGLAGDGDTQYF
>many|NA|TRBV6-5|TRBJ2-2
TGTGCCAGCAGGTCGGGAGGGGAGCTGTTTTTT
CASRSGGELFF
>many|TRBD1|TRBV20-1|TRBJ1-2
TGCAGTGCTAACGGACAGGGGGGTGGCTACACCTTC
CSANGQGGGYTF
>many|TRBD2|TRBV29-1|TRBJ2-7
TGCAGCGTTGAAGAAGCGGGAGTGGACGAGCAGTACTTC
CSVEEAGVDEQYF
>many|TRBD2|TRBV7-8|TRBJ2-7
TGTGCCAGCAGCTTAAATCGGCTAGCGGGAGGCTACGAGCAGTACTTC
CASSLNRLAGGYEQYF
>many|NA|TRBV19|TRBJ1-1
TGTGCCAGTAGTATCAAAGGGCCTCCCGTTGAGACTGAAGCTTTCTTT
CASSIKGPPVETEAFF
>many|TRBD2|TRBV7-9|TRBJ2-5
TGTGCCAGCAGTTCAAATCCGGGACTAGCGGAAGAGACCCAGTACTTC
CASSSNPGLAEETQYF
>few|NA|TRBV24-1|TRBJ2-1
TGTGCCACCAGTGAACGATGGACGTTTGGAGGGAACAATGAGCAGTTCTTC
CATSERWTFGGNNEQFF
>many|NA|TRBV4-3|TRBJ2-1
TGCGCCAGCAGCCAAGGAGCAGGGGAGCAGTTCTTC
CASSQGAGEQFF
>few|NA|TRBV19|TRBJ2-6
TGTGCCAGGAAATCAGGGGTTCGCTCTGGGGCCAACGTCCTGACTTTC
CARKSGVRSGANVLTF
>many|NA|TRBV7-2|TRBJ1-3
TGTGCCAGCAGCTTAATGGGGTCTGGAAACACCATATATTTT
CASSLMGSGNTIYF
>many|NA|TRBV7-2|TRBJ2-3
TGTGCCAGCAGTCGCGGAAGGATGAGCACAGATACGCAGTATTTT
CASSRGRMSTDTQYF
>many|NA|TRBV20-1|TRBJ1-2
TGCAGTGCTCCGAGGGACATCGGCTATGGCTACACCTTC
CSAPRDIGYGYTF
>many|NA|TRBV5-1|TRBJ1-1
TGCGCCAGCAGCTTGGGAGAGAACACTGAAGCTTTCTTT
CASSLGENTEAFF
>many|TRBD2|TRBV5-1|TRBJ2-1
TGCGCCAGCACCCTGGTCGCGGCGGGAGTCAATGAGCAGTTCTTC
CASTLVAAGVNEQFF
>many|TRBD2|TRBV9|TRBJ2-1
TGTGCCAGCAGCGTTGAAGCGGGAGTACACAATGAGCAGTTCTTC
CASSVEAGVHNEQFF
>many|TRBD1|TRBV4-3|TRBJ2-3
TGCGCCAGCAGCCCACTTGGGGACAGGGTAGGAGATACGCAGTATTTT
CASSPLGDRVGDTQYF
>many|NA|TRBV5-1|TRBJ2-1
TGCGCCAGCAGAGGGGGGGGATGGTTCTTC
CASRGGGWFF
>many|TRBD2|TRBV19|TRBJ2-1
TGTGCCAGTAGTACAACTAGCGGCCCCCATGAGCAGTTCTTC
CASSTTSGPHEQFF
>many|TRBD2|TRBV10-2|TRBJ2-3
TGCGCCAGCAGTGGACTAGCGGGAGATACGCAGTATTTT
CASSGLAGDTQYF
>many|TRBD2|TRBV30|TRBJ2-7
TGTGCCTGGAGTGCCGGACTAGCGGGAGGTTACGAGCAGTACTTC
CAWSAGLAGGYEQYF
>NA|TRBD1|TRBV18|TRBJ2-7
TGTGCCAGCTCACCGACCGGGACAGGGTTTCCCTACGAGCAGTACTTC
CASSPTGTGFPYEQYF
>few|NA|TRBV4-3|TRBJ1-6
TGCGCCAGCAGCCAGTGGAATTCACCCCTCCACTTT
CASSQWNSPLHF
>few|TRBD2|TRBV6-2/TRBV6-3|TRBJ2-7
TGTGCCAGCAGTTACCCCCCCGACCCAACTAGCGGGAGGATCGACGAGCAGTACTTC
CASSYPPDPTSGRIDEQYF
>many|NA|TRBV21-1|TRBJ1-2
TGTGCCAGCAGCAAAACAGAGGGGGCCGGTGGCTACACCTTC
CASSKTEGAGGYTF